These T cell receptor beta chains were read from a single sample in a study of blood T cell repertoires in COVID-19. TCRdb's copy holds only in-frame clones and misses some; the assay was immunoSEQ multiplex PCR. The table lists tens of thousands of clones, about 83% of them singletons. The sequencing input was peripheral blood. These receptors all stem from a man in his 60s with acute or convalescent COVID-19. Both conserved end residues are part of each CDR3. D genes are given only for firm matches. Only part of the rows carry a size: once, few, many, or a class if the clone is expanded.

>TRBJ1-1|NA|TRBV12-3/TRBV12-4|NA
TGTGCCAGCACCAACAGGGTTAAAGCGGCTTTCTTT
CASTNRVKAAFF
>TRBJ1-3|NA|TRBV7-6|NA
TGTGCCAGCAGCTTACAGGGATTTAGAAACACCATATATTTT
CASSLQGFRNTIYF
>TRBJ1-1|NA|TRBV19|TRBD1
TGTGCCAGTAGTATGGGACAGGCTATGAACACTGAAGCTTTCTTT
CASSMGQAMNTEAFF
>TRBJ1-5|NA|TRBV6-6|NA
TGTGCCAGCGAAGAATCTACGGTGTTTGATCAGCCCCAGCATTTT
CASEESTVFDQPQHF
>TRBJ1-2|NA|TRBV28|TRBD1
TGTGCCAGCAGTCCCGGGACAGGGGCCTTTGGCTACACCTTC
CASSPGTGAFGYTF
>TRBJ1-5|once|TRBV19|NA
TGTGCCAGTAGTATCTTTGCTGGGGTAGGGGTTCAGCCCCAGCATTTT
CASSIFAGVGVQPQHF
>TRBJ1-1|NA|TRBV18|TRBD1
TGTGCCAGCTCACCTACAGGGGATAGGGACACTGAAGCTTTCTTT
CASSPTGDRDTEAFF
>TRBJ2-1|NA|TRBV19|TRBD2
TGTGCCAGTAGTCTACGGACTAGCGGGGGGAGCTCCTACAATGAGCAGTTCTTC
CASSLRTSGGSSYNEQFF
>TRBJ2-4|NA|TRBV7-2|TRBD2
TGTGCCAGCAGCTTAGATAGCGGGGGGGGAGCCAAAAACATTCAGTACTTC
CASSLDSGGGAKNIQYF
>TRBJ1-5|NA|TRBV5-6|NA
TGTGCCAGCACCCTGGGGCAGAGCAATCAGCCCCAGCATTTT
CASTLGQSNQPQHF
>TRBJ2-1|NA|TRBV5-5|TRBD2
TGTGCCAGCAGCCCCCCCCTTACTAGCGCCAGGAGTTCCTACAATGAGCAGTTCTTC
CASSPPLTSARSSYNEQFF
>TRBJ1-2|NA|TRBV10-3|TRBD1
TGTGCCATCAGTGAAAACAGGGGCTATGGCTACACCTTC
CAISENRGYGYTF